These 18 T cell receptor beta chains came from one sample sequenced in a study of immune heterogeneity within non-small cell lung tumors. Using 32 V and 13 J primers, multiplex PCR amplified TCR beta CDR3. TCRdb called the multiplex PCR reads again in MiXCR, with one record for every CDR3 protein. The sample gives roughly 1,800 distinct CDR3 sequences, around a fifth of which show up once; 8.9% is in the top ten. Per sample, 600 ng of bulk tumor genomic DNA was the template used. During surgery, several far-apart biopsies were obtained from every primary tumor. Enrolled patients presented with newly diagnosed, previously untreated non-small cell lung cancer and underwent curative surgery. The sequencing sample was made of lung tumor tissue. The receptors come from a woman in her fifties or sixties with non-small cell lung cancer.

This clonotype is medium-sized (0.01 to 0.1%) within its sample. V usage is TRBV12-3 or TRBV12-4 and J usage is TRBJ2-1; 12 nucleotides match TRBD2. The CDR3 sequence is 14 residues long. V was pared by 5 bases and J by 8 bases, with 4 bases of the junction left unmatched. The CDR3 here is CASSPSGGAHEQFF. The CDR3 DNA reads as TGTGCCAGCAGTCCTAGCGGGGGGGCACATGAGCAGTTCTTC.

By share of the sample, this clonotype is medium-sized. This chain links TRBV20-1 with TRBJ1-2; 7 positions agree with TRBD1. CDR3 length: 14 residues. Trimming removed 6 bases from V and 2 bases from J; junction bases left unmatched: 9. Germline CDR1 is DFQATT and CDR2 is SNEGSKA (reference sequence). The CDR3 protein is CSAEGRGRNYGYTF. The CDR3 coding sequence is TGCAGTGCCGAGGGAAGGGGGCGCAACTATGGCTACACCTTC.

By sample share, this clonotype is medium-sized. The CDR3 loop is CASSYYRGYYEQYF. The CDR3 DNA reads TGTGCCAGCAGTTACTATCGGGGTTACTACGAGCAGTACTTC. The chain links TRBV6-5 to TRBJ2-7; possible D gene TRBD2, 5 bases. Germline values: CDR1 MNHEY, CDR2 SVGAGI. This CDR3 has 14 amino acids. V shed 1 base and J shed 3 bases, with 10 bases lying between them.

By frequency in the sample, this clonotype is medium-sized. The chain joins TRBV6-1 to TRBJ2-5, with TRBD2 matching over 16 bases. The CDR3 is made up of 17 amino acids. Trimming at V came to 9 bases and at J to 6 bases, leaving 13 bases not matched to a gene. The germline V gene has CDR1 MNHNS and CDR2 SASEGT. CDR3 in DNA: TGTGCCAGGACGAGTTGGGGACTAGCGGGGGGGCGGAAGACCCAGTACTTC. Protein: CARTSWGLAGGRKTQYF.

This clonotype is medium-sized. The CDR3 DNA sequence: TGTGCCAGCAGGTTCCAGGGATCAACTGAAGCTTTCTTT. The encoded protein is CASRFQGSTEAFF. The chain carries TRBV2 and TRBJ1-1, with a weak D call TRBD1 (5 bases). Trimming left V 6 bases short and J 5 bases short, with 13 bases between. The germline gives CDR1 SNHLY, CDR2 FYNNEI. The CDR3 has 13 residues.

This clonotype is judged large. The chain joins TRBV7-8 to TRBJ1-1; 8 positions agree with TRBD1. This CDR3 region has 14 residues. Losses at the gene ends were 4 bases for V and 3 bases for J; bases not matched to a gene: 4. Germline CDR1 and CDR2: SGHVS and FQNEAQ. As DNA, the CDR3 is TGTGCCAGCAGCTCCCAGACAGGGGACACTGAAGCTTTCTTT. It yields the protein CASSSQTGDTEAFF.

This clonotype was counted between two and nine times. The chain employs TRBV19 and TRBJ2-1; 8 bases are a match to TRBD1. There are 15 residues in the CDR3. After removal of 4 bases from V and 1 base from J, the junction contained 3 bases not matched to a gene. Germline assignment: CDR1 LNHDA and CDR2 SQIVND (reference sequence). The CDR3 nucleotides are TGTGCCAGTAGTAGGGGACAGGAATCCTACAATGAGCAGTTCTTC. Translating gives CASSRGQESYNEQFF.

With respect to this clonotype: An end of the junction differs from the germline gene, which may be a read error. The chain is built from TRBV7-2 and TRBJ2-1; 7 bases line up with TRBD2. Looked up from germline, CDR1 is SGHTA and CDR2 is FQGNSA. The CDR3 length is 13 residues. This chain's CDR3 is CASILQRGDEQFF. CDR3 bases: TGTGCCAGCATCTTACAACGGGGGGATGAGCAGTTCTTC.

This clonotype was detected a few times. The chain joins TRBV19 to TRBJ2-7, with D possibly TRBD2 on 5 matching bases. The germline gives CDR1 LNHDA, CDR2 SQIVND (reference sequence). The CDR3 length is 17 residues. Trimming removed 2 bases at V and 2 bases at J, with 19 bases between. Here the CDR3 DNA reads TGTGCCAGTAGTATATCCCCCGCGGCCAGAGGGACCTACGAGCAGTACTTC. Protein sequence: CASSISPAARGTYEQYF.

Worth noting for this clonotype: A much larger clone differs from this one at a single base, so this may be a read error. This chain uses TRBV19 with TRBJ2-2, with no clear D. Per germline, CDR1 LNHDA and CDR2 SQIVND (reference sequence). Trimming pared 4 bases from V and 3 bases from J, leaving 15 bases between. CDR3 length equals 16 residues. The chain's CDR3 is CASSKWKVLDTGELFF. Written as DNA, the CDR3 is TGTGCCAGTAGTAAATGGAAGGTCTTGGACACCGGGGAGCTGTTTTTT.

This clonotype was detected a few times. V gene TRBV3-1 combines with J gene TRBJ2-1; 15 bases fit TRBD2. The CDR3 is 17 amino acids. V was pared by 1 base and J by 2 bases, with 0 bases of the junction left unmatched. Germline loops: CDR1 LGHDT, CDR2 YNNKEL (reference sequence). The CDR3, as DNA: TGTGCCAGCAGCCAAGGGACTAGCGGGGGGGCCTACAATGAGCAGTTCTTC. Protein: CASSQGTSGGAYNEQFF.

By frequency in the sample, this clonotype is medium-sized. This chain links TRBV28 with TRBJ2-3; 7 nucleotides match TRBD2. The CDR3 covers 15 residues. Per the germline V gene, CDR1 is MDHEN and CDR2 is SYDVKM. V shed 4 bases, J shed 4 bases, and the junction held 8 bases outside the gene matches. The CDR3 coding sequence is TGTGCCAGCAGTTCAGGAGGGCTAGCGGCAGATACGCAGTATTTT. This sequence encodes CASSSGGLAADTQYF.

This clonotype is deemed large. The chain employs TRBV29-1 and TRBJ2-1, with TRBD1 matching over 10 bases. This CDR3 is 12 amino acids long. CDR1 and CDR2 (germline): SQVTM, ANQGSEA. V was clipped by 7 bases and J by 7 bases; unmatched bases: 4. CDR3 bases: TGCAGCGCCCGGACAGGGGGGAATGAGCAGTTCTTC. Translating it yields CSARTGGNEQFF.

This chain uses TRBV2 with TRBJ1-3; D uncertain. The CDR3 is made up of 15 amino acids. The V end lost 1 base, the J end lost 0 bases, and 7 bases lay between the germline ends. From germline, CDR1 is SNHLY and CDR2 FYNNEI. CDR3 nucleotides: TGTGCCAGCAGTGAAGGGGCCCCCTCTGGAAACACCATATATTTT. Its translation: CASSEGAPSGNTIYF.

The CDR3 DNA follows: TGTGCCAGCAGCCCGCGTGTGGGACAGGGGGGCCAGTACTTC. Translating it yields CASSPRVGQGGQYF. The chain employs TRBV11-2 and TRBJ2-5; 11 nucleotides line up with TRBD1. The CDR3 is 14 residues long. The V gene end was trimmed by 5 bases and the J gene end by 10 bases; junction bases not matched to a gene: 9. CDR1 SGHAT and CDR2 FQNNGV come from the germline V gene.

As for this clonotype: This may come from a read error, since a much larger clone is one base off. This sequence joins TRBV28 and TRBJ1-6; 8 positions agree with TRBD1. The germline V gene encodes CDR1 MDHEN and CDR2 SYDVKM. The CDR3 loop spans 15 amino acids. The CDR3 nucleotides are TGTGCCAGCAGCCCGCCTGACAGGGGTAATTCACTCCTCCACTTT. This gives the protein CASSPPDRGNSLLHF.

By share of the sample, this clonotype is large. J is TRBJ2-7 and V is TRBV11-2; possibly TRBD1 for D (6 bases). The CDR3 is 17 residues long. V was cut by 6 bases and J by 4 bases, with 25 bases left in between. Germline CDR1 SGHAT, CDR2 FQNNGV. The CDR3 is CASRYWDTSRELYEQYF. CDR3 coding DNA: TGTGCCAGCAGATACTGGGACACTTCCAGGGAACTATACGAGCAGTACTTC.

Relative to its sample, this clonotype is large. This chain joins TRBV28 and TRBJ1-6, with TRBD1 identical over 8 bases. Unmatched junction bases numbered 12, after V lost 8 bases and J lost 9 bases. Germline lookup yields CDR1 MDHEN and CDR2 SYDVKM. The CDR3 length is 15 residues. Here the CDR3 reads CASVDGQGGTSPLHF. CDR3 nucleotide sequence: TGTGCCAGCGTGGACGGACAGGGAGGGACTTCACCCCTCCACTTT.